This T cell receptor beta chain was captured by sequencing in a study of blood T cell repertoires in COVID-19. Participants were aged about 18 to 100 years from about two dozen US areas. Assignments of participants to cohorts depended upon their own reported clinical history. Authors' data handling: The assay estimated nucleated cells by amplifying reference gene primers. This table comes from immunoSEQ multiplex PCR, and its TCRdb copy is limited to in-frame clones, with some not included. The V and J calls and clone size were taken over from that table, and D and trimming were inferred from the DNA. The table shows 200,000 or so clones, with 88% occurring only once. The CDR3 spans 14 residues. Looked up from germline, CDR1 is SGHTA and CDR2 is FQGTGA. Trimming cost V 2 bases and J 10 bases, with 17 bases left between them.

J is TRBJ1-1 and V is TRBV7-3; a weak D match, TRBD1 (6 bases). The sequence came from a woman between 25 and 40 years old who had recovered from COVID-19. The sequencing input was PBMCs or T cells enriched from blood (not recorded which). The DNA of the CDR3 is TGTGCCAGCAGCTTAGGGACACCGGGGAAGGGAGCTTTCTTT. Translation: CASSLGTPGKGAFF.